The 5 T cell receptor beta chains below were found in one sample sequenced in a study of sequential checkpoint blockade in melanoma. Indicated treatment: randomized to nivolumab then ipilimumab (arm A) or the reverse (arm B). The method was immunoSEQ multiplex PCR; TCRdb's version includes in-frame clones alone and lacks a portion of them. This repertoire shows about 28,000 clones, around nine tenths found once; its top ten account for approximately 14%. The material sequenced was CD8+ T cells sorted from blood (inferred from file names), taken from a patient given nivolumab and ipilimumab in sequence. These receptors were obtained from a human donor with melanoma.

The rearrangement joins TRBV5-1 to TRBJ1-6, with TRBD1 identical over 11 bases. In germline, CDR1 is SGHRS, CDR2 YFSETQ. V was pared by 4 bases and J by 0 bases, with 6 bases of the junction left unmatched. The CDR3 totals 18 residues. The CDR3 is CASSRTGGAGSYNSPLHF. DNA of the CDR3: TGCGCCAGCAGCCGGACAGGGGGCGCAGGCTCCTATAATTCACCCCTCCACTTT.

The chain joins TRBV5-6 to TRBJ1-2; D not resolved. There are 11 residues in the CDR3. The germline V gene has CDR1 SGHDT and CDR2 YYEEEE. The V and J ends lost 4 bases and 14 bases respectively, with 15 bases between them. CDR3 residues: CASSGGGLWTF. CDR3 DNA: TGTGCCAGCAGCGGAGGAGGGCTTTGGACCTTC.

The J gene is TRBJ1-4, the V gene TRBV5-1; 7 nucleotides agree with TRBD1. The CDR3 is 16 residues long. Trimming at V came to 4 bases and at J to 4 bases, leaving 10 bases not matched to a gene. The germline CDR1 and CDR2 sequences are SGHRS and YFSETQ. The CDR3: CASSPTGTAFNEKLFF. The CDR3 region has the DNA TGCGCCAGCAGCCCGACCGGGACAGCATTTAATGAAAAACTGTTTTTT. The whole variable domain, remainder taken from reference TRBV5-1 and TRBJ1-4, is KAGVTQTPRYLIKTRGQQVTLSCSPISGHRSVSWYQQTPGQGLQFLFEYFSETQRNKGNFPGRFSGRQFSNSRSEMNVSTLELGDSALYLCASSPTGTAFNEKLFFGSGTQLSVL.

This clone appeared a single time. The rearrangement uses TRBV19 and TRBJ2-5; 7 bases are a match to TRBD2. This CDR3 has 14 amino acids. CDR1 LNHDA and CDR2 SQIVND come from the germline V gene (reference sequence). Losses at the gene ends were 2 bases for V and 4 bases for J; bases not matched to a gene: 4. This chain's CDR3 is CASSISGTVETQYF. CDR3 nucleotide sequence: TGTGCCAGTAGTATAAGCGGGACCGTAGAGACCCAGTACTTC. The whole variable domain, remainder taken from reference TRBV19 and TRBJ2-5, is DGGITQSPKYLFRKEGQNVTLSCEQNLNHDAMYWYRQDPGQGLRLIYYSQIVNDFQKGDIAEGYSVSREKKESFPLTVTSAQKNPTAFYLCASSISGTVETQYFGPGTRLLVL.

The CDR3 DNA reads as TGTGCCAGCAGCTCAACCCAAAGCGGGAGCCCCACGGAGACCCAGTACTTC. It specifies CASSSTQSGSPTETQYF. The chain employs TRBV7-6 and TRBJ2-5; 8 nucleotides line up with TRBD2. Germline-derived CDR1 and CDR2 are SGHVS and FNYEAQ. J was trimmed by 5 bases and V by 4 bases; bases with no gene match: 15. The CDR3 runs 17 residues.